These 29 T cell receptor beta chains share one sample of origin, sequenced in a study of blood T cell repertoires in COVID-19. The repertoire was sequenced with immunoSEQ multiplex PCR; TCRdb's copy has only in-frame clones and lacks some. The data contain 70,000 to 75,000 clones, over 75% of them singletons. Input material: peripheral blood. These TCRs come from a woman aged 18 to 35 with acute or convalescent COVID-19.

The chain is built from TRBV7-2 and TRBJ1-2, with 9 bases fitting TRBD1. The germline V gene encodes CDR1 SGHTA and CDR2 FQGNSA. J was trimmed by 3 bases and V by 2 bases; bases with no gene match: 7. This CDR3 has 16 residues. CDR3 coding DNA: TGTGCCAGCAGCTTACTGGGGACAGGGAGATACTATGGCTACACCTTC. Amino acid sequence: CASSLLGTGRYYGYTF.

This chain connects TRBV5-4 to TRBJ1-3; TRBD1 aligns across 8 bases. V lost 6 bases and J lost 6; bases outside the gene matches: 14. CDR3 length: 16 residues. Germline CDR1 and CDR2: SGHNT and YYREEE (reference sequence). The CDR3 DNA is TGTGCCAGCATTCCAGGGGGCCCGACCAAGTTAAACACCATATATTTT. Encoded protein: CASIPGGPTKLNTIYF. Combining the CDR3 with reference TRBV5-4 and TRBJ1-3 gives the whole variable domain ETGVTQSPTHLIKTRGQQVTLRCSSQSGHNTVSWYQQALGQGPQFIFQYYREEENGRGNFPPRFSGLQFPNYSSELNVNALELDDSALYLCASIPGGPTKLNTIYFGEGSWLTVV.

The chain combines TRBV7-2 with TRBJ1-6; 8 nucleotides align to TRBD1. V lost 5 bases to trimming and J lost 8 bases; unmatched junction nucleotides: 8. This CDR3 region has 15 residues. Germline CDR1 is SGHTA and CDR2 is FQGNSA. CDR3 protein: CASSTPDRAYSPLHF. In DNA, the CDR3 is TGTGCCAGCAGCACCCCGGACAGGGCCTATTCACCCCTCCACTTT. Full variable domain (missing parts from reference TRBV7-2 and TRBJ1-6): GAGVSQSPSNKVTEKGKDVELRCDPISGHTALYWYRQSLGQGLEFLIYFQGNSAPDKSGLPSDRFSAERTGGSVSTLTIQRTQQEDSAVYLCASSTPDRAYSPLHFGNGTRLTVT.

The chain employs TRBV10-2 and TRBJ2-1, with 7 nucleotides matching TRBD2. The V gene's germline CDR1 is WSHSY and CDR2 SAAADI. The CDR3 extends over 15 amino acids. Losses at the gene ends were 5 bases for V and 9 bases for J; bases not matched to a gene: 13. In DNA form, the CDR3 reads TGCGCCAGCAGTACGAGATTAGCGGGTACAAGTGAGCAGTTCTTC. The encoded protein is CASSTRLAGTSEQFF.

The chain has TRBV5-6 and TRBJ1-1; 9 bases map to TRBD1. The V and J ends lost 1 base and 6 bases, in that order; junction bases with no gene match: 4. The CDR3 spans 14 residues. CDR1 is SGHDT, CDR2 YYEEEE, per germline. Here the CDR3 reads CASSLRDRVSEAFF. CDR3 nucleotide sequence: TGTGCCAGCAGCTTGCGGGACAGGGTTTCTGAAGCTTTCTTT.

The V call is TRBV6-1, the J call TRBJ2-7; 11 positions agree with TRBD2. The CDR3 length is 18 residues. V lost 0 bases to trimming and J lost 0 bases; unmatched junction nucleotides: 7. From germline, CDR1 is MNHNS and CDR2 SASEGT. CDR3 protein: CASSEALTSGKISYEQYF. In DNA, the CDR3 is TGTGCCAGCAGTGAAGCGCTGACTAGCGGGAAGATCTCCTACGAGCAGTACTTC.

The genes are TRBV18 and TRBJ1-3; no clear D. This CDR3 is built from 17 residues. From germline, CDR1 is KGHSH and CDR2 LQKENI. V lost 3 bases, J lost 6 bases, and 21 bases lay in between. The CDR3 reads CASSPNNRPLYSNTIYF. CDR3 coding DNA: TGTGCCAGCTCACCTAACAACAGACCCCTTTATTCAAACACCATATATTTT.

This clone was counted once. The chain joins TRBV19 to TRBJ2-2; 7 bases agree with TRBD1. CDR3 length: 15 amino acids. J lost 0 bases, V lost 2 bases, and 0 bases had no gene match. Looked up from germline, CDR1 is LNHDA and CDR2 is SQIVND (reference sequence). The CDR3 nucleotides are TGTGCCAGTAGTATACAGGGGGCGAACACCGGGGAGCTGTTTTTT. It yields the protein CASSIQGANTGELFF.

In DNA form, the CDR3 reads TGTGCCAGTAGGCTACAGGGGTATAATTCACCCCTCCACTTT. The encoded protein is CASRLQGYNSPLHF. The rearrangement uses TRBV19 and TRBJ1-6, with 7 nucleotides matching TRBD1. This CDR3 spans 14 amino acids. Unmatched junction bases numbered 3, after V lost 6 bases and J lost 4 bases. CDR1 and CDR2 (germline): LNHDA, SQIVND (reference sequence).

The table lists this clone with a count of one. This chain joins TRBV5-1 and TRBJ1-6, with D possibly matching TRBD1 (6 bases). The ends were cut back, 4 bases at V and 7 bases at J, with 18 bases in the middle. The CDR3 is 16 amino acids. From germline, CDR1 is SGHRS and CDR2 YFSETQ. The CDR3 DNA sequence: TGCGCCAGCAGCCCGCGACAGGTGAGGGGCAATTCACCCCTCCACTTT. It specifies CASSPRQVRGNSPLHF. Full variable domain (outside the CDR3, taken from reference TRBV5-1 and TRBJ1-6): KAGVTQTPRYLIKTRGQQVTLSCSPISGHRSVSWYQQTPGQGLQFLFEYFSETQRNKGNFPGRFSGRQFSNSRSEMNVSTLELGDSALYLCASSPRQVRGNSPLHFGNGTRLTVT.

This clone was seen just once. The V and J genes are TRBV27 and TRBJ2-1; 7 bases are shared with TRBD2. The CDR3 is made up of 13 amino acids. Germline CDR1 and CDR2: MNHEY and SMNVEV (reference sequence). V lost 7 bases to trimming and J lost 6 bases; unmatched junction nucleotides: 6. CDR3 residues: CASTGEGRNEQFF. In nucleotides, the CDR3 is TGTGCCAGCACGGGGGAGGGCCGCAATGAGCAGTTCTTC.

The chain employs TRBV7-6 and TRBJ2-1, with TRBD1 as a possible D gene (6 bases). The V end was cut by 3 bases, the J end by 3 bases, with 12 bases between. Per the germline V gene, CDR1 is SGHVS and CDR2 is FNYEAQ. CDR3 length: 15 amino acids. The CDR3 sequence: CASSFLPGDYNEQFF. In nucleotides, the CDR3 is TGTGCCAGCAGCTTTCTGCCAGGGGACTACAATGAGCAGTTCTTC.

V gene TRBV7-9 combines with J gene TRBJ1-4; 7 bases agree with TRBD1. CDR1 is SEHNR and CDR2 is FQNEAQ in the germline V gene (reference sequence). The ends lost 5 bases at V and 8 bases at J; junction bases unmatched: 5. CDR3 size: 13 residues. The CDR3 loop is CASSQDRDEKLFF. The DNA for the CDR3 is TGTGCCAGCAGCCAAGACAGGGACGAAAAACTGTTTTTT.

This clone came up once. The V call is TRBV19, the J call TRBJ1-2, with TRBD1 identical over 7 bases. V shed 7 bases, J shed 0 bases, and the junction held 8 bases outside the gene matches. The CDR3 is made up of 15 amino acids. Germline V gene lookup returns CDR1 LNHDA and CDR2 SQIVND (reference sequence). In DNA form, the CDR3 reads TGTGCCAGTACCGATGAGGGGGCCGCTAACTATGGCTACACCTTC. Its translation is CASTDEGAANYGYTF.

This chain uses TRBV6-5 with TRBJ1-2; no firm D call. V was cut by 6 bases and J by 1 base, with 9 bases left in between. From germline, CDR1 is MNHEY and CDR2 SVGAGI. The CDR3 totals 13 residues. In nucleotides, the CDR3 is TGTGCCAGCAGCGCGGGTCTTAACTATGGCTACACCTTC. Its protein product is CASSAGLNYGYTF.

The chain combines TRBV28 with TRBJ2-3; 16 nucleotides agree with TRBD2. Per the germline V gene, CDR1 is MDHEN and CDR2 is SYDVKM. There are 15 residues in the CDR3. The V gene end was trimmed by 5 bases and the J gene end by 8 bases; junction bases not matched to a gene: 4. The CDR3 sequence: CASSTGTSGGGTQYF. In DNA form, the CDR3 reads TGTGCCAGCAGTACCGGGACTAGCGGGGGGGGTACGCAGTATTTT.

The CDR3 loop is CSVAGTGVRETQYF. CDR3 nucleotide sequence: TGCAGCGTGGCTGGGACAGGCGTCAGGGAGACCCAGTACTTC. The chain recombines TRBV29-1 with TRBJ2-5; 8 bases map to TRBD1. Trimming at V came to 6 bases and at J to 5 bases, leaving 11 bases not matched to a gene. Germline CDR1 and CDR2: SQVTM and ANQGSEA. The CDR3 covers 14 residues.

This clone is a singleton in its sample. V and J are TRBV6-5 and TRBJ2-3; possibly TRBD2 for D (5 bases). This CDR3 spans 14 amino acids. V shed 2 bases and J shed 0 bases, with 6 bases lying between them. The germline gives CDR1 MNHEY, CDR2 SVGAGI. In nucleotides, the CDR3 is TGTGCCAGCAGTTACGGCGGGAGCACAGATACGCAGTATTTT. Translation gives CASSYGGSTDTQYF.

This chain connects TRBV7-9 to TRBJ2-7, with D unresolved. The germline gives CDR1 SEHNR, CDR2 FQNEAQ (reference sequence). The CDR3 is made up of 15 amino acids. Trimming pared 5 bases from V and 5 bases from J, leaving 19 bases between. DNA for the CDR3: TGTGCCAGCAGCCACACTAACATGTCCTTGGACGAGCAGTACTTC. The encoded protein is CASSHTNMSLDEQYF.

J is TRBJ1-5 and V is TRBV19; D is unclear. The CDR3 loop spans 16 amino acids. Per germline, CDR1 LNHDA and CDR2 SQIVND (reference sequence). Trimming removed 8 bases from V and 1 base from J, with 18 bases in between. The CDR3: CASSGNPLRSNQPQHF. In DNA form, the CDR3 reads TGTGCCAGTTCCGGGAACCCCCTCCGAAGCAATCAGCCCCAGCATTTT.

The rearrangement links TRBV4-3 to TRBJ1-4; D might be TRBD1 (6 bases). Germline-derived CDR1 and CDR2 are LGHNA and YSLEER. The CDR3 contains 16 residues. V was trimmed by 5 bases and J by 0 bases, leaving 13 bases between them. CDR3 DNA: TGCGCCAGCAGCGAGGACAGAAGAGCAACTAATGAAAAACTGTTTTTT. Its translation: CASSEDRRATNEKLFF.

In this sample, this clone turned up once. The chain links TRBV4-3 to TRBJ2-3, with D possibly matching TRBD1 (5 bases). V was clipped by 0 bases and J by 1 base, with 11 bases between them. This CDR3 spans 16 amino acids. Germline lookup yields CDR1 LGHNA and CDR2 YSLEER. The CDR3: CASSQEVRQRTDTQYF. CDR3 nucleotide sequence: TGCGCCAGCAGCCAAGAGGTGAGACAGCGCACAGATACGCAGTATTTT.

The chain combines TRBV11-2 with TRBJ1-6; the D gene is possibly TRBD1 (5 bases). From germline, CDR1 is SGHAT and CDR2 FQNNGV. This CDR3 comprises 13 residues. The ends were cut back, 5 bases at V and 6 bases at J, with 8 bases in the middle. DNA for the CDR3: TGTGCCAGCAGCGCACAGGTTAATTCACCCCTCCACTTT. Translating gives CASSAQVNSPLHF.

The chain employs TRBV30 and TRBJ2-3; 11 bases agree with TRBD2. Germline V CDR1 and CDR2: GTSNPN, SVGIG (reference sequence). The CDR3 is 14 amino acids. V gave up 4 bases and J gave up 5 bases; unmatched junction bases: 5. CDR3 coding DNA: TGTGCCTGGACTAGCGGGAGGTTTGGAGATACGCAGTATTTT. Translating it yields CAWTSGRFGDTQYF.

The chain carries TRBV5-4 and TRBJ2-3, with 8 bases identical to TRBD2. Germline CDR1 and CDR2: SGHNT and YYREEE (reference sequence). Losses at the gene ends were 4 bases for V and 4 bases for J; bases not matched to a gene: 8. The CDR3 runs 15 residues. The CDR3 bases are TGTGCCAGCAGCCTTCCGGGGGGGCTGTCAGATACGCAGTATTTT. It codes for CASSLPGGLSDTQYF.

This chain links TRBV27 with TRBJ1-3; D call uncertain. Germline CDR1 is MNHEY and CDR2 is SMNVEV (reference sequence). The CDR3 runs to 13 residues. The V gene lost 9 bases and the J gene lost 3 bases, with 12 bases spanning the gap. CDR3 in DNA: TGTGCCAGTAGCCCGGGTGTTGGAAACACCATATATTTT. Translation: CASSPGVGNTIYF.

V gene TRBV7-8 combines with J gene TRBJ1-4; 8 positions match TRBD1. With V trimmed by 0 bases and J by 3 bases, 12 bases remained unmatched. Germline V lookup: CDR1 SGHVS, CDR2 FQNEAQ. This CDR3 has 19 residues. The CDR3 region is CASSLALGAGGLANEKLFF. In DNA, the CDR3 is TGTGCCAGCAGCTTAGCGCTTGGAGCAGGGGGCCTGGCTAATGAAAAACTGTTTTTT.

This clone was recorded only once. V gene TRBV2 combines with J gene TRBJ1-2; tentatively, D is TRBD1 (5 bases). CDR3 size: 12 residues. Germline lookup yields CDR1 SNHLY and CDR2 FYNNEI. Trimming took 6 bases from V and 3 from J, leaving 8 bases between them. The CDR3 DNA sequence: TGTGCCAGCAGCCAAGGGGACTATGGCTACACCTTC. Protein product: CASSQGDYGYTF.

This sequence joins TRBV3-1 (or the pseudogene TRBV3-2) and TRBJ2-7; 12 bases agree with TRBD2. V gave up 4 bases and J gave up 3 bases; unmatched junction bases: 1. The CDR3 consists of 14 residues. The germline CDR1 and CDR2 sequences are LGHDT and YNNKEL (reference sequence). The CDR3 DNA sequence: TGTGCCAGCAGCCCGACTAGCGGGAGCTACGAGCAGTACTTC. Protein: CASSPTSGSYEQYF.